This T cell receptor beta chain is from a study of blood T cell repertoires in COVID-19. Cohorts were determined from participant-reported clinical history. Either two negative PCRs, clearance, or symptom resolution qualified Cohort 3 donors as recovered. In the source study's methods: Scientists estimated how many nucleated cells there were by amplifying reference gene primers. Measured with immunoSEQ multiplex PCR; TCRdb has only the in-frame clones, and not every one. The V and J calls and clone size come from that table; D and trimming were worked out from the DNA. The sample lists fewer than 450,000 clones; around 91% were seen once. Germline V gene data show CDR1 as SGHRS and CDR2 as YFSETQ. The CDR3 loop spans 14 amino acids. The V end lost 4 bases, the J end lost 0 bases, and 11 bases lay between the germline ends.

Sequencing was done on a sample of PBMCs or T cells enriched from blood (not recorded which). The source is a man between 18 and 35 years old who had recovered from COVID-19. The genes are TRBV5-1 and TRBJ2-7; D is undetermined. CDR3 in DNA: TGCGCCAGCAGCCATACAGCAGGCTCCTACGAGCAGTACTTC. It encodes CASSHTAGSYEQYF.